Sequencing of this T cell receptor beta chain was carried out in a study of blood T cell repertoires in COVID-19 (dated by TCRdb to about 2020). Study-level background: Samples covering the acute and convalescent phases of COVID-19 were provided by collaborators in the United States, Italy and Spain. The prospective study material was composed of cDNA or gDNA derived from T cells, B-cell-depleted T cells, or PBMCs. The dataset comprised deeply sampled blood TCRbeta repertoires from subjects exposed to, actively infected with, or recovered from COVID-19. The repertoires were released in a freely available public database meant as a resource for research on the immune response to SARS-CoV-2. Samples came from the ongoing ImmuneRACE study (first 160 participants) plus 1,254 subjects from 6 global collaborators. Sample metadata almost always included a de-identified subject ID, COVID-19 status, age in years and sex. Where HLA class I and class II types were available, the types were taken from metadata supplied by the sample provider, not from assay-based typing. The investigation overall reported the following: The amount of clinical and demographic metadata varied by source and participant and was provided uncurated.

Collaborating institutions collected whole blood in K2EDTA tubes following their own protocols. For TCRbeta analysis, collaborator samples were shipped as frozen whole blood, as isolated PBMCs, or as DNA extracted from either sample type. Compared with germline, V lacks 3 bases and J lacks 3 bases; bases without a gene match: 6. According to the germline V gene (reference sequence), CDR1 reads LNHDA and CDR2 reads SQIVND. The CDR3 runs 17 residues from the cysteine to the phenylalanine. Only the CDR3 DNA is retained, 51 bases long and in frame from the first base. About this clone itself: Its target antigen remains unknown. Nothing much larger sits one base from this clone, and base qualities are not available.

TCRbeta CDR3 regions were amplified from genomic DNA using the immunoSEQ Assay, a bias-controlled multiplex PCR. Regarding the original processing steps: The number of nucleated cells in each sample was estimated by amplification of reference gene primers within the assay. To quantify the absolute abundance of each unique TCRbeta CDR3 rearrangement, sequence reads were collapsed and filtered. For each sample, productive Simpson clonality was calculated as the square root of Simpson's diversity index over productive rearrangements. The table comes from immuneACCESS by way of TCRdb, which keeps in-frame sequences with V and J called. Part of the clones is missing from these tables; in studies checked, under half for an unresolved V gene and the rest for unknown reasons. V, J and clone size derive from that table, while D and trimming were established from the DNA sequence. This sample gives about 59,000 clones in total; 79% of them show up just once. The top ten hold under 3.5% of the sample.

This sequence was found in a man in his fifties or sixties with acute or convalescent COVID-19. The sequenced material came from peripheral blood. The rearrangement joined TRBV19 to TRBJ2-4, with TRBD2 identical over 12 junction bases. The CDR3 in this case is CASSILLAGGVKNIQYF. The nucleotides are TGTGCCAGTAGTATTCTACTAGCGGGAGGAGTCAAAAACATTCAGTACTTC.